Each of the 27 T cell receptor beta chains below was sequenced from the same sample in a study of blood T cell repertoires in COVID-19 (dated by TCRdb to about 2020). Preparation of the library involved the immunoSEQ multiplex PCR assay. Drawn from immuneACCESS, this table holds only the in-frame rearrangements with V and J called that TCRdb kept. Clones are partly lost; checked studies trace under half to an unresolved V gene and leave the rest unexplained. Across this sample there are approximately 300,000 clones, with around 90% seen only once. Of the sample, roughly 7.3% is held by the ten largest clones. The sample comprised peripheral blood. All receptors derive from a woman aged 30 to 39 with COVID-19, enrolled during active disease.

This clone was picked up one time. J is TRBJ1-5 and V is TRBV24-1; D ambiguous. Germline V gene data show CDR1 as KGHDR and CDR2 as SFDVKD. Trimming removed 3 bases from V and 3 bases from J, with 5 bases in between. The CDR3 runs 13 residues. CDR3: CATSDTNNQPQHF. The CDR3 DNA sequence: TGTGCCACCAGTGATACTAACAATCAGCCCCAGCATTTT.

This chain connects TRBV7-3 to TRBJ2-3, with TRBD2 matching over 8 bases. After removal of 5 bases from V and 1 base from J, the junction contained 5 bases not matched to a gene. The CDR3 is 15 residues long. Germline loops: CDR1 SGHTA, CDR2 FQGTGA. The CDR3 DNA follows: TGTGCCAGCAGCCCTGCGGGAGGACGCACAGATACGCAGTATTTT. Protein product: CASSPAGGRTDTQYF.

The chain is built from TRBV6-5 and TRBJ1-2; possible D gene TRBD1, 5 bases. The CDR3 sequence is 13 residues long. V lost 0 bases, J lost 7 bases, and 9 bases lay in between. CDR1 and CDR2 (germline): MNHEY, SVGAGI. The CDR3 sequence: CASSYSGGTGYTF. Here the CDR3 DNA reads TGTGCCAGCAGTTACTCGGGGGGGACTGGCTACACCTTC.

The V and J genes are TRBV2 and TRBJ1-1, with TRBD1 as a possible D gene (6 bases). Germline-derived CDR1 and CDR2 are SNHLY and FYNNEI. The CDR3 covers 13 residues. Trimming pared 6 bases from V and 6 bases from J, leaving 14 bases between. The CDR3 coding sequence is TGTGCCAGCAGGACCGAGGGGGAGTCTGAAGCTTTCTTT. It specifies CASRTEGESEAFF.

The chain recombines TRBV29-1 with TRBJ1-2, with a possible D match to TRBD1 (6 bases). Germline V gives CDR1 SQVTM, CDR2 ANQGSEA. CDR3 length: 13 amino acids. The V end was cut by 6 bases, the J end by 5 bases, with 16 bases between. This CDR3 reads CSVQGSERYGYTF. The CDR3 DNA reads as TGCAGCGTACAGGGAAGCGAGCGGTATGGCTACACCTTC.

The chain employs TRBV3-1 (or the pseudogene TRBV3-2) and TRBJ1-2; D gene unclear. Trimming stripped 1 base from V and 7 bases from J, with 13 bases between. Per germline, CDR1 LGHDT and CDR2 YNNKEL (reference sequence). This CDR3 has 14 amino acids. CDR3 nucleotides: TGTGCCAGCAGCCAAGCTAGCGGGGTGGGTGGCTACACCTTC. This encodes CASSQASGVGGYTF.

The chain is built from TRBV15 and TRBJ2-3, with D unresolved. There are 14 residues in the CDR3. The germline V gene has CDR1 LNHNV and CDR2 YYDKDF (reference sequence). The ends were cut back, 8 bases at V and 5 bases at J, with 17 bases in the middle. CDR3 loop: CATSQRLFLDTQYF. CDR3 bases: TGTGCCACCTCTCAGCGTCTTTTTCTAGATACGCAGTATTTT.

The chain couples TRBV9 to TRBJ1-3; D is perhaps TRBD1 (6 bases). CDR1 and CDR2 from the germline V gene are SGDLS and YYNGEE. The ends were cut back, 6 bases at V and 3 bases at J, with 19 bases in the middle. The CDR3 runs 16 residues. The CDR3 nucleotides read TGTGCCAGCACCAGATATGACAGGTTAGATGGAAACACCATATATTTT. This encodes CASTRYDRLDGNTIYF.

This chain connects TRBV27 to TRBJ2-7; TRBD1 matches 9 bases. The CDR3 is made up of 15 amino acids. Germline loops: CDR1 MNHEY, CDR2 SMNVEV (reference sequence). The V and J ends lost 6 bases and 3 bases, in that order; junction bases with no gene match: 9. Written as DNA, the CDR3 is TGTGCCAGCAGCATAACAGGGACAGGGATCTACGAGCAGTACTTC. Translating it yields CASSITGTGIYEQYF.

The chain has TRBV25-1 and TRBJ2-5; possibly TRBD2 for D (8 bases). V gave up 2 bases and J gave up 5 bases, with 12 bases separating them. This CDR3 has 14 amino acids. Germline values: CDR1 MGHDK, CDR2 SYGVNS. The CDR3: CASSEREGAETQYF. DNA for the CDR3: TGTGCCAGCAGTGAACGGGAGGGGGCGGAGACCCAGTACTTC.

This clone was observed a single time. This sequence joins TRBV20-1 and TRBJ2-7; 7 nucleotides align to TRBD1. The CDR3 is 11 amino acids. The V segment lost 5 bases and the J segment 6 bases; nucleotides outside the gene matches: 4. Germline V gives CDR1 DFQATT, CDR2 SNEGSKA (reference sequence). The CDR3 region is CSALTGSEQYF. DNA for the CDR3: TGCAGTGCTCTGACAGGGTCCGAGCAGTACTTC.

The chain links TRBV21-1 to TRBJ2-2; the table's D call TRBD2 went unverified against the DNA. TRBV21-1 is given as a pseudogene. The length of the CDR3 is 16 residues. Here the CDR3 reads CASSSQTRGISGKLFF. The DNA of the CDR3 is TGTGCCAGCAGCTCCCAGACTAGAGGGATCTCCGGGAAGCTGTTTTTT.

This clone has more than one count but fewer than ten. The chain is built from TRBV6-4 and TRBJ1-1; D gene uncertain. Germline V lookup: CDR1 MRHNA, CDR2 SNTAGT. V was shortened by 8 bases and J by 2 bases, with 15 bases between the two germline ends. This CDR3 has 14 amino acids. The CDR3 nucleotides are TGTGCCAGCCGAAGTTTAGGAGGAAACACTGAAGCTTTCTTT. Protein: CASRSLGGNTEAFF.

The V call is TRBV27, the J call TRBJ1-2; TRBD1 might be the D (6 bases). With 6 bases removed from V and 14 bases from J, the gap between germline ends came to 25 bases. The CDR3 extends over 14 amino acids. The germline V gene encodes CDR1 MNHEY and CDR2 SMNVEV (reference sequence). CDR3 loop: CASSSWASGQRLTF. The CDR3 bases are TGTGCCAGCAGCTCTTGGGCCTCTGGACAGAGATTAACCTTC.

V and J are TRBV30 and TRBJ1-3, with D unresolved. The ends were cut back, 0 bases at V and 0 bases at J, with 6 bases in the middle. The V gene's germline CDR1 is GTSNPN and CDR2 SVGIG (reference sequence). The CDR3 extends over 14 amino acids. CDR3 region: CAWSVHSSGNTIYF. CDR3 sequence (DNA): TGTGCCTGGAGTGTACACAGCTCTGGAAACACCATATATTTT.

This chain joins TRBV28 and TRBJ1-6; no clear D. Germline CDR1 reads MDHEN; CDR2 reads SYDVKM. CDR3 length: 15 residues. The germline V and J ends were trimmed by 1 base and 6 bases, with 10 bases remaining between them. The CDR3 here is CASSLLSQINSPLHF. The CDR3 coding sequence is TGTGCCAGCAGTTTATTGTCGCAGATTAATTCACCCCTCCACTTT.

The chain couples TRBV6-2 or TRBV6-3 to TRBJ2-5; D is possibly TRBD1 (5 bases). The germline V and J ends were trimmed by 0 bases and 4 bases, with 15 bases remaining between them. Germline assignment: CDR1 MNHEY and CDR2 SVGEGT. The CDR3 spans 16 residues. CDR3 amino acids: CASSYSSQALSETQYF. CDR3 sequence (DNA): TGTGCCAGCAGTTACTCGTCACAGGCCCTATCAGAGACCCAGTACTTC.

This chain joins TRBV28 and TRBJ2-1; 11 bases fit TRBD2. Germline V gene lookup returns CDR1 MDHEN and CDR2 SYDVKM. The CDR3 loop spans 14 amino acids. V shed 8 bases and J 4 bases; nucleotides not matched to a gene: 4. The CDR3 DNA sequence: TGTGCCAGCCTAGCGGGAGGATGGTACAATGAGCAGTTCTTC. Translation gives CASLAGGWYNEQFF.

This clone is a singleton in its sample. The rearrangement joins TRBV29-1 to TRBJ2-7; 12 bases match TRBD2. This CDR3 comprises 17 residues. The trim removed 1 base at V and 1 base at J, leaving 8 bases unmatched. Germline lookup yields CDR1 SQVTM and CDR2 ANQGSEA. The CDR3: CSVEGLAGGRTSYEQYF. DNA for the CDR3: TGCAGCGTTGAAGGGCTAGCGGGAGGGCGGACTTCCTACGAGCAGTACTTC.

This chain links TRBV2 with TRBJ1-2; TRBD1 might be the D (5 bases). Germline assignment: CDR1 SNHLY and CDR2 FYNNEI. This CDR3 has 13 residues. The V gene lost 4 bases and the J gene lost 5 bases, with 11 bases spanning the gap. DNA of the CDR3: TGTGCCAGCAGTGGAGACAGTATTTATGGCTACACCTTC. Translation: CASSGDSIYGYTF.

The chain uses TRBV24-1 and TRBJ2-3; 10 bases map to TRBD2. CDR1 KGHDR and CDR2 SFDVKD come from the germline V gene. The CDR3 covers 16 residues. V trimming: 3 bases; J trimming: 4 bases; junction bases outside the gene matches: 6. The CDR3 DNA reads TGTGCCACCAGTGATCCTAGCGGGAGCTTCGCAGATACGCAGTATTTT. Translation: CATSDPSGSFADTQYF.

The chain joins TRBV3-1 (or the pseudogene TRBV3-2) to TRBJ2-7; TRBD2 matches 8 bases. The CDR3 length is 16 residues. CDR1 is LGHDT, CDR2 YNNKEL, per germline (reference sequence). V shed 1 base, J shed 3 bases, and the junction held 8 bases outside the gene matches. CDR3 region: CASSQGEGTRDYEQYF. The CDR3 DNA sequence: TGTGCCAGCAGCCAAGGTGAGGGGACTAGGGACTACGAGCAGTACTTC.

The chain recombines TRBV27 with TRBJ1-5; D unresolved. This CDR3 region has 13 residues. Trimming removed 2 bases from V and 7 bases from J, with 9 bases in between. Germline V lookup: CDR1 MNHEY, CDR2 SMNVEV (reference sequence). Here the CDR3 DNA reads TGTGCCAGCAGTTTAACCGGGTCCCAGCCCCAGCATTTT. This translates into CASSLTGSQPQHF.

The V gene is TRBV6-2 or TRBV6-3, the J gene TRBJ2-7; D gene unclear. The CDR3 consists of 13 residues. Trimming cost V 0 bases and J 5 bases, with 8 bases left between them. In germline, CDR1 is MNHEY, CDR2 SVGEGT. The CDR3 DNA reads as TGTGCCAGCAGTTACTCATTGGGCCACGAGCAGTACTTC. Encoded protein: CASSYSLGHEQYF.

The V and J genes are TRBV7-2 and TRBJ1-6, with D perhaps matching TRBD1 (6 bases). V dropped 7 bases and J dropped 5 bases, with 12 bases sitting between them. This CDR3 contains 14 residues. Germline loops: CDR1 SGHTA, CDR2 FQGNSA. CDR3 nucleotides: TGTGCCAGCATCCTAACAGGGAATAATTCACCCCTCCACTTT. It translates to CASILTGNNSPLHF. Looking up the rest from reference TRBV7-2 and TRBJ1-6 gives the full variable domain: GAGVSQSPSNKVTEKGKDVELRCDPISGHTALYWYRQSLGQGLEFLIYFQGNSAPDKSGLPSDRFSAERTGGSVSTLTIQRTQQEDSAVYLCASILTGNNSPLHFGNGTRLTVT.

CDR3: CASSEARDTEAFF. The CDR3 DNA reads TGTGCCAGCAGTGAAGCGCGGGACACTGAAGCTTTCTTT. The chain links TRBV6-1 to TRBJ1-1; no clear D. The CDR3 consists of 13 residues. Germline CDR1 and CDR2: MNHNS and SASEGT. Trimming stripped 0 bases from V and 3 bases from J, with 5 bases between.

This clone has more than one count but fewer than ten. This chain joins TRBV27 and TRBJ1-5; D ambiguous. CDR1 MNHEY and CDR2 SMNVEV come from the germline V gene (reference sequence). V was shortened by 0 bases and J by 7 bases, with 7 bases between the two germline ends. The CDR3 is 13 residues long. CDR3 in DNA: TGTGCCAGCAGTTTATCGATAACACAGCCCCAGCATTTT. Residues: CASSLSITQPQHF.